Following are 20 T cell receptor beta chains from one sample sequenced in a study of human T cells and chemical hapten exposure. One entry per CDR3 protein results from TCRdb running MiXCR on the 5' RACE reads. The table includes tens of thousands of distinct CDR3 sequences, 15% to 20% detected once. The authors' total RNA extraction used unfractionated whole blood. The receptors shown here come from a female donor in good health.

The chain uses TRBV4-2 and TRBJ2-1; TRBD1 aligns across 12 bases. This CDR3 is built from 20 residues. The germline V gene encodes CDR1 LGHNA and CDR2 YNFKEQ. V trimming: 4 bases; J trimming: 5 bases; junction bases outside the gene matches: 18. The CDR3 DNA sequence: TGTGCCAGCAGCCCCCTTCCCGGGACAGGGGGCCCCCGACGCGACAATGAGCAGTTCTTC. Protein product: CASSPLPGTGGPRRDNEQFF.

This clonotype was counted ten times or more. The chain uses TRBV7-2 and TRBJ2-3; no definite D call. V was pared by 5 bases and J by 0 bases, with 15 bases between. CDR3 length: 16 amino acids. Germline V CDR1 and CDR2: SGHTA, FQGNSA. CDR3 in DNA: TGTGCCAGCAGCCGTCCCCAGACTCCGAGCACAGATACGCAGTATTTT. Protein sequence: CASSRPQTPSTDTQYF.

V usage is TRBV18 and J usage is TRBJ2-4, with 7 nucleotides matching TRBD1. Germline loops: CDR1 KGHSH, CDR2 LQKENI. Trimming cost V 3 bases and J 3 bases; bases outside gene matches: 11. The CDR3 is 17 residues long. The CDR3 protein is CASSPFPTGLVKNIQYF. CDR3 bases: TGTGCCAGCTCACCGTTTCCGACAGGGTTAGTCAAAAACATTCAGTACTTC.

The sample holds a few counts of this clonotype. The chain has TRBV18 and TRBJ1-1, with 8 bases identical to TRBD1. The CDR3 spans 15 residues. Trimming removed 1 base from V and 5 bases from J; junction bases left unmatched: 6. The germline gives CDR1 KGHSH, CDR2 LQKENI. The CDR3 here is CASSPLQGAGTEAFF. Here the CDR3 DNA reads TGTGCCAGCTCACCACTCCAGGGGGCCGGGACTGAAGCTTTCTTT.

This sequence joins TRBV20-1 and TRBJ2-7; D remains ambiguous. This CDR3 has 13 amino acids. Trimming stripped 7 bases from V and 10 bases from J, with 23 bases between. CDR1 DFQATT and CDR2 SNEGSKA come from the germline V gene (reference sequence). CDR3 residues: CSVTLSWGSIQYF. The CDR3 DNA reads TGCAGTGTTACGTTATCATGGGGAAGTATTCAGTACTTC.

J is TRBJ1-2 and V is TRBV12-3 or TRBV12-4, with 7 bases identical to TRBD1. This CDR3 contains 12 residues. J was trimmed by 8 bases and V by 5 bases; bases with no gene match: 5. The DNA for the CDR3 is TGTGCCAGCAGTCGGACAGGCGGGGGCTACACCTTC. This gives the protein CASSRTGGGYTF.

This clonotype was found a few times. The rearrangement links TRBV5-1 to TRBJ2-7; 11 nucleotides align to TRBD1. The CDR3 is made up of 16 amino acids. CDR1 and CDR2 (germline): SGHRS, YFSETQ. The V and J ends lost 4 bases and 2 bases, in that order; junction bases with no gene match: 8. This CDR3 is CASSPSPGQGAYEQYF. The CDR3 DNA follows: TGCGCCAGCAGCCCGAGCCCGGGACAGGGGGCCTACGAGCAGTACTTC.

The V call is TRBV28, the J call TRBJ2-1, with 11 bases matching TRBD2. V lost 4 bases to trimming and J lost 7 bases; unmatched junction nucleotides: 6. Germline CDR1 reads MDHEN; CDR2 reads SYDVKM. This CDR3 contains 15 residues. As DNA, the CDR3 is TGTGCCAGCAGTTCCCCGACTAGCGGGATGAATGAGCAGTTCTTC. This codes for CASSSPTSGMNEQFF.

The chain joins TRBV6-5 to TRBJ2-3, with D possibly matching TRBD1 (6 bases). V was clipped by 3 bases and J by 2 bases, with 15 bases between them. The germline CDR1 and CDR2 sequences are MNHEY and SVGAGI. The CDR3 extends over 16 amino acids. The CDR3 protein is CASSYSRDTITDTQYF. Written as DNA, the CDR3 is TGTGCCAGCAGTTATTCTCGGGACACAATCACAGATACGCAGTATTTT.

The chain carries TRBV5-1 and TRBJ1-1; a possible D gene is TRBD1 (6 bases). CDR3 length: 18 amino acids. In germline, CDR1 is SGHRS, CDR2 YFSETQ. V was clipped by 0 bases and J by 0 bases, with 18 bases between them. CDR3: CASSLAWGHVRLNTEAFF. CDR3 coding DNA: TGCGCCAGCAGCTTGGCCTGGGGGCATGTCAGGTTGAACACTGAAGCTTTCTTT.

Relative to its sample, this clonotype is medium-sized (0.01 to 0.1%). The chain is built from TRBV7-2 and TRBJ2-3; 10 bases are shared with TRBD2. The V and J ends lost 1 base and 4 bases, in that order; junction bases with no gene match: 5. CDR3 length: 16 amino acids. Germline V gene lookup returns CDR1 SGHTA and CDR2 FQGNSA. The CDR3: CASSLVGTSVADTQYF. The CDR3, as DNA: TGTGCCAGCAGCTTAGTGGGGACTAGCGTTGCAGATACGCAGTATTTT. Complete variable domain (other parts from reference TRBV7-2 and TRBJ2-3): GAGVSQSPSNKVTEKGKDVELRCDPISGHTALYWYRQSLGQGLEFLIYFQGNSAPDKSGLPSDRFSAERTGGSVSTLTIQRTQQEDSAVYLCASSLVGTSVADTQYFGPGTRLTVL.

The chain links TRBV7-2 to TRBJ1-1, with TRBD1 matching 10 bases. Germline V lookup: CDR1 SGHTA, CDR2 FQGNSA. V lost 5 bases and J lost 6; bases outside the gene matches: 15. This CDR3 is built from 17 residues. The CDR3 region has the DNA TGTGCCAGCAGCCCGACGACCCGGGGACAGGGGAGGGCTGAAGCTTTCTTT. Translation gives CASSPTTRGQGRAEAFF.

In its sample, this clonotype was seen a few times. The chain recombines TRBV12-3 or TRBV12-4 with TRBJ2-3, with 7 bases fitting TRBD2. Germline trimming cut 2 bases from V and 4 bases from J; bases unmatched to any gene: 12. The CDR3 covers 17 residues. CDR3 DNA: TGTGCCAGCAGTTTAATAATCGGGGGGAAGATCCCAGATACGCAGTATTTT. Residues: CASSLIIGGKIPDTQYF.

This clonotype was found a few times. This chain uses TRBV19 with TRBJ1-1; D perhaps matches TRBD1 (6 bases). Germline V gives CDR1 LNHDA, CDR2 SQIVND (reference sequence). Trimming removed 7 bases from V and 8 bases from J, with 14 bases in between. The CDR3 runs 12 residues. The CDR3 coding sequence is TGTGCCAGTACAGGGGAGGCAACGGAAGCTTTCTTT. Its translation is CASTGEATEAFF.

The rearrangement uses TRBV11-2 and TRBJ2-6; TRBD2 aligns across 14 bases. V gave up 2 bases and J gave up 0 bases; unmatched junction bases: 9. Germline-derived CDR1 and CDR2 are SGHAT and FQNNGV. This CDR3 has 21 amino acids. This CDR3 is CASSLLWTSGGIPSGANVLTF. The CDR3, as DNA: TGTGCCAGCAGCTTACTTTGGACTAGCGGGGGGATACCCTCTGGGGCCAACGTCCTGACTTTC.

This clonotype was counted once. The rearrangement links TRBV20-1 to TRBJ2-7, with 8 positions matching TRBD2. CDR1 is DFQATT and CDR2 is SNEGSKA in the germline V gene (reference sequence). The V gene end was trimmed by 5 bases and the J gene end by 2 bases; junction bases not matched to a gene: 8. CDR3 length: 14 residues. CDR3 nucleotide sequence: TGCAGTGCTGTGAGCGGGGGAAAAACCTACGAGCAGTACTTC. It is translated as CSAVSGGKTYEQYF.

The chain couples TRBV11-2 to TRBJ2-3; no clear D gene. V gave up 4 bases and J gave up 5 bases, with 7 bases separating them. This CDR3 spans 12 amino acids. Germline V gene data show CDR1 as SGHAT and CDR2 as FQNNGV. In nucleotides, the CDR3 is TGTGCCAGCAGCTCGAGCGTAGATACGCAGTATTTT. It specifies CASSSSVDTQYF.

The CDR3 nucleotides read TGTGCCAGCAGTCACCAGGCATCTGGGGCCAACGTCCTGACTTTC. Translation: CASSHQASGANVLTF. This chain joins TRBV7-9 and TRBJ2-6; D gene ambiguous. The germline V gene encodes CDR1 SEHNR and CDR2 FQNEAQ (reference sequence). The V end lost 6 bases, the J end lost 1 base, and 10 bases lay between the germline ends. There are 15 residues in the CDR3. The full variable domain, with the rest looked up from reference TRBV7-9 and TRBJ2-6, is DTGVSQNPRHKITKRGQNVTFRCDPISEHNRLYWYRQTLGQGPEFLTYFQNEAQLEKSRLLSDRFSAERPKGSFSTLEIQRTEQGDSAMYLCASSHQASGANVLTFGAGSRLTVL.

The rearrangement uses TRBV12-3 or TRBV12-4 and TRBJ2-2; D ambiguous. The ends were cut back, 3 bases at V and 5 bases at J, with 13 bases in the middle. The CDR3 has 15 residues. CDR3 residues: CASSFSVRLTGELFF. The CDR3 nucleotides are TGTGCCAGCAGTTTTTCTGTGAGACTGACCGGGGAGCTGTTTTTT.

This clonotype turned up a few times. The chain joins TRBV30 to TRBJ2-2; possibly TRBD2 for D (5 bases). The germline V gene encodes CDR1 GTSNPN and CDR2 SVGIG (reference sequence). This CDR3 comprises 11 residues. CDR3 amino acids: CARAFSGELFF. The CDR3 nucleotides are TGTGCGAGGGCGTTTTCCGGGGAGCTGTTTTTT.